This section outlines one TCR beta chain sequence together with its context. CDR1 is SGHVS, CDR2 FNYEAQ, per germline. The CDR3 is 14 amino acids. V was trimmed by 2 bases and J by 3 bases, leaving 8 bases between them. This record comes from a study of cytomegalovirus exposure and HLA in healthy donors. The PCR ran on 60 Vbeta and 13 Jbeta primers. Repertoires were generated with immunoSEQ multiplex PCR, while TCRdb's copy carries only in-frame clones and drops some. The sample has more than 20,000 clones, roughly 79% seen once. The source of this sequence is a male donor in good health and CMV-seronegative. The sequenced sample consisted of PBMCs. J is TRBJ1-5 and V is TRBV7-6, with no clear D. DNA for the CDR3: TGTGCCAGCAGCTTAACCCGGTACAATCAGCCCCAGCATTTT. It specifies CASSLTRYNQPQHF.